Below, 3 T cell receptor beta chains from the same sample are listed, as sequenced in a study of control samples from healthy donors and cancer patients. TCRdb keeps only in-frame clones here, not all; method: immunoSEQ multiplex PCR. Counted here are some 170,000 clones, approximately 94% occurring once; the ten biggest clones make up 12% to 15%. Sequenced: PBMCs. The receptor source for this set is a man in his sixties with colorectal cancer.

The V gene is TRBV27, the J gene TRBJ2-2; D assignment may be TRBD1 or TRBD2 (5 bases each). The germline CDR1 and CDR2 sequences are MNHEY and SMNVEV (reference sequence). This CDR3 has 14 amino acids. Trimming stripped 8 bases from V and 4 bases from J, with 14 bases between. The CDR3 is CASGTYPGTGELFF. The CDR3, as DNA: TGTGCCAGCGGGACCTACCCCGGCACCGGGGAGCTGTTTTTT.

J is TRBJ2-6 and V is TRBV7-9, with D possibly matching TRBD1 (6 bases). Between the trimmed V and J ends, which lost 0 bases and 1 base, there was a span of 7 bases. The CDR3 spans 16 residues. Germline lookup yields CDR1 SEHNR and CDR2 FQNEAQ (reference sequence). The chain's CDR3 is CASSLAQGSGANVLTF. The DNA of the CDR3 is TGTGCCAGCAGCTTAGCGCAGGGGTCTGGGGCCAACGTCCTGACTTTC. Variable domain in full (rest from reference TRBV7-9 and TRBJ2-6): DTGVSQNPRHKITKRGQNVTFRCDPISEHNRLYWYRQTLGQGPEFLTYFQNEAQLEKSRLLSDRFSAERPKGSFSTLEIQRTEQGDSAMYLCASSLAQGSGANVLTFGAGSRLTVL.

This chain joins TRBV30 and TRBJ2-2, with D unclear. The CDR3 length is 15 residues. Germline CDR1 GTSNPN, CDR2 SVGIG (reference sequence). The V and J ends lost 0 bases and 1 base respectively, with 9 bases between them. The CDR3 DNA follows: TGTGCCTGGAGTGTATTGCCAAGGAACACCGGGGAGCTGTTTTTT. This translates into CAWSVLPRNTGELFF. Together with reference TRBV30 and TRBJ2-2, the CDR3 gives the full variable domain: SQTIHQWPATLVQPVGSPLSLECTVEGTSNPNLYWYRQAAGRGLQLLFYSVGIGQISSEVPQNLSASRPQDRQFILSSKKLLLSDSGFYLCAWSVLPRNTGELFFGEGSRLTVL.